These T cell receptor beta chains were read from a single sample in a study of low-dose radiotherapy and immunotherapy resistance in tumors. MiXCR, applied by TCRdb to the reads, yields one record per CDR3 protein. In the table there are 75,000 to 95,000 distinct CDR3 sequences, 9.4% of which are singletons. Sample: PBMCs, taken before treatment. The receptors were gathered from a male donor with prostate cancer. Both conserved end residues are part of each CDR3. Fields, in order: clone size, D gene, V gene, J gene, CDR3 protein, CDR3 DNA. D genes are given only for firm matches. Size is omitted from some rows. Given values are once, few, many or a class for expanded clones.

clone_size: many
d_call: TRBD2
v_call: TRBV5-1
j_call: TRBJ2-1
cdr3_aa: CASRPEAGMHNEQFF
cdr3_nt: TGCGCCAGCAGACCCGAAGCGGGGATGCACAATGAGCAGTTCTTC

clone_size: medium-sized
d_call: TRBD1
v_call: TRBV6-6
j_call: TRBJ2-7
cdr3_aa: CASSTLGTGGSEQYF
cdr3_nt: TGTGCCAGCAGTACTTTAGGGACAGGGGGGAGCGAGCAGTACTTC

clone_size: many
d_call: TRBD2
v_call: TRBV11-3
j_call: TRBJ2-3
cdr3_aa: CASSSGTSGRTDTQYF
cdr3_nt: TGTGCCAGCAGCTCCGGGACTAGCGGACGCACAGATACGCAGTATTTT

clone_size: -
d_call: -
v_call: TRBV20-1
j_call: TRBJ2-5
cdr3_aa: CSASPGQETQYF
cdr3_nt: TGCAGTGCCAGCCCGGGGCAAGAGACCCAGTACTTC

clone_size: many
d_call: -
v_call: TRBV7-2
j_call: TRBJ1-2
cdr3_aa: CASSLGGSQVISLTF
cdr3_nt: TGTGCCAGCAGCTTAGGAGGGTCCCAGGTCATCTCTTTGACCTTC

clone_size: -
d_call: -
v_call: TRBV9
j_call: TRBJ1-1
cdr3_aa: CASSTWGRTEAFF
cdr3_nt: TGTGCCAGCAGCACTTGGGGACGGACTGAAGCTTTCTTT

clone_size: many
d_call: -
v_call: TRBV2
j_call: TRBJ1-5
cdr3_aa: CASRMGGNGQPQHF
cdr3_nt: TGTGCCAGCAGGATGGGAGGGAACGGTCAGCCCCAGCATTTT

clone_size: -
d_call: -
v_call: TRBV6-5
j_call: TRBJ2-1
cdr3_aa: CASTIGRPPNEQFF
cdr3_nt: TGTGCCAGCACCATAGGTCGTCCCCCCAATGAGCAGTTCTTC

clone_size: many
d_call: TRBD1
v_call: TRBV6-6
j_call: TRBJ1-5
cdr3_aa: CASSPGQGWSGREPQHF
cdr3_nt: TGTGCCAGCAGCCCGGGACAGGGTTGGTCTGGTCGGGAGCCCCAGCATTTT

clone_size: many
d_call: TRBD1
v_call: TRBV29-1
j_call: TRBJ2-3
cdr3_aa: CSAATGTGGTDTQYF
cdr3_nt: TGCAGCGCCGCGACAGGGACAGGGGGTACAGATACGCAGTATTTT

clone_size: few
d_call: TRBD1
v_call: TRBV28
j_call: TRBJ1-2
cdr3_aa: CASSLLGQEIYGYTF
cdr3_nt: TGTGCCAGCAGTTTACTGGGACAGGAAATCTATGGCTACACCTTC

clone_size: -
d_call: TRBD2
v_call: TRBV6-5
j_call: TRBJ2-7
cdr3_aa: CASSPGLAAGSYEQYF
cdr3_nt: TGTGCCAGCAGTCCGGGACTAGCGGCTGGGTCCTACGAGCAGTACTTC

clone_size: many
d_call: TRBD1
v_call: TRBV7-2
j_call: TRBJ1-3
cdr3_aa: CASSYTDRGNTIYF
cdr3_nt: TGTGCCAGCAGCTACACGGACAGGGGGAACACCATATATTTT

clone_size: many
d_call: -
v_call: TRBV21-1
j_call: TRBJ2-7
cdr3_aa: CASSRQGGDEQYF
cdr3_nt: TGTGCCAGCAGCAGGCAAGGGGGAGACGAGCAGTACTTC

clone_size: -
d_call: -
v_call: TRBV20-1
j_call: TRBJ2-1
cdr3_aa: CSASSQGREQFF
cdr3_nt: TGCAGTGCTAGCTCACAGGGAAGGGAGCAGTTCTTC

clone_size: many
d_call: TRBD1
v_call: TRBV6-5
j_call: TRBJ2-6
cdr3_aa: CASKGGTGGSGANVLTF
cdr3_nt: TGTGCCAGCAAGGGGGGGACAGGGGGCTCTGGGGCCAACGTCCTGACTTTC